A selection of T cell receptor beta chains follows, all from one sample in a study of cytomegalovirus exposure and HLA in healthy donors. Sequencing was performed with immunoSEQ multiplex PCR; in TCRdb, only in-frame clones are kept and a portion is missing. The profile shows more than 100,000 clones, around 77% of them singletons. The source material was PBMCs. All receptors come from a human donor in good health. Both conserved end residues are trimmed from each CDR3.

V: TRBV29-1; CDR3: SVSGLAGVPYGEQF
V: TRBV5-1; CDR3: ASSLGGLAGGSDTQY
V: TRBV6-6; CDR3: ASSSPDSSYNSPLH
V: TRBV9; CDR3: ASSSEAGGDTEAF
V: TRBV27; CDR3: ASSYRRLSGSTDTQY
V: TRBV9; CDR3: ASSVGASGGGTGELF
V: TRBV7-2; CDR3: ASSLGTSGNLNEQF
V: TRBV28; CDR3: ASRSLGQSLSNQPQH
V: TRBV30; CDR3: AWSVGLLNTEAF
V: TRBV19; CDR3: ASSIDSGGRSYEQY
V: TRBV5-6; CDR3: ASSLGRTGKYEQY
V: TRBV5-6; CDR3: ASSFGRGTGGYT
V: TRBV27; CDR3: ASRDWSSSGGTDTQY
V: TRBV19; CDR3: ASSIGETRY
V: TRBV27; CDR3: ASGLHRGNEQF
V: TRBV21-1; CDR3: AGSKVSAEQLSTDTQY
V: TRBV15; CDR3: ATSTRTGFGELF
V: TRBV12-2; CDR3: ASRLTGDRESTEAF
V: TRBV19; CDR3: ASSIGTGLGQPQH
V: TRBV7-3; CDR3: ASSLGRRHSPGELF
V: TRBV7-9; CDR3: ASSLGAGAAETQY
V: TRBV6-1; CDR3: ASSGQGAGGYT
V: TRBV7-9; CDR3: ASSLGQGARPQH
V: TRBV5-1; CDR3: ASSRGQAETQY
V: TRBV10-2; CDR3: ASSEGLAGDEQF
V: TRBV19; CDR3: ASSSEGTNYGYT
V: TRBV6-5; CDR3: ASSPLPLMNTEAF
V: TRBV5-1; CDR3: ASSGTSTFNEQF
V: TRBV7-2; CDR3: ASSLRDSSYNEQF
V: TRBV10-1; CDR3: ASIPRQDSGNTIY
V: TRBV5-6; CDR3: ASSFQGFEKLF
V: TRBV11-2; CDR3: ASSLAGTAPDGYT
V: TRBV19; CDR3: ASSIYRTRTDTQY
V: TRBV9; CDR3: ASSVVEGQGGYT
V: TRBV29-1; CDR3: SVGLAIPGELF
V: TRBV19; CDR3: ASAVGGYSNQPQH
V: TRBV10-3; CDR3: AISGGDRVYEQY
V: TRBV28; CDR3: ASSGQRTVSYEQY
V: TRBV19; CDR3: ASSIDVRSGYT
V: TRBV11-2; CDR3: ASSTPGGRQDEQY
V: TRBV18; CDR3: ASSPQINLEKLF
V: TRBV6-5; CDR3: ASSYSGGRNTIY